This TCR beta chain was identified in a study of blood T cell repertoires in COVID-19. About the research overall: Specimens from acute and convalescent COVID-19 originated in the United States, Italy and Spain. In each case, the material was cDNA or gDNA derived from T cells, B-cell-depleted T cells, or PBMCs.

V lost 7 bases to trimming and J lost 0 bases, with 13 bases between them. Germline V lookup: CDR1 MNHEY, CDR2 SVGAGI. CDR3 length: 14 residues. Authors' methods: Amplification with reference gene primers provided the estimates of nucleated cell counts. Only in-frame clones appear in the TCRdb table, and some are missing; sequencing was by immunoSEQ multiplex PCR. V and J calls and clone size are as listed in that table; D and trimming were resolved from the DNA. The sample carries about 66,000 clones, roughly 89% recorded once. This clone was observed a handful of times. The V call is TRBV6-5, the J call TRBJ2-7; no reliable D call. The receptor's source is a man between 60 and 75 years old with acute or convalescent COVID-19. Sequencing input: peripheral blood. The CDR3 reads CASTATQSSYEQYF. For the CDR3, the DNA is TGTGCCAGCACCGCGACACAGAGCTCCTACGAGCAGTACTTC.